This T cell receptor beta chain is from a study of T cells after yellow fever vaccination. The CDR3 length is 16 residues. The germline V gene encodes CDR1 ENHRY and CDR2 SYGVKD. With V trimmed by 3 bases and J by 3 bases, 5 bases remained unmatched. This clonotype was seen many times. The TCR cDNA carried a universal primer site and UMIs from 5'RACE template switching. MiXCR, run by TCRdb on the 5' RACE reads, gives a single entry per CDR3 protein. This table has some 300,000 distinct CDR3 sequences, 7% to 10% appearing once. The sequences come from PBMCs, collected approximately 40 days after the first yellow fever vaccination. V gene TRBV10-3 combines with J gene TRBJ1-5; 10 bases line up with TRBD1. This TCR was recovered from a man between 18 and 35 years old who received the YFV17D yellow fever vaccine. The CDR3 DNA is TGTGCCATCAGTGACCTGGACAGGGGGTCCAATCAGCCCCAGCATTTT. As protein: CAISDLDRGSNQPQHF.